This T cell receptor beta chain derives from a study of coeliac disease. Study-wide context: The study queried TRBV7-2 bias without high-resolution HLA data.

CDR1 is MDHEN, CDR2 SYDVKM, per germline. V was shortened by 2 bases and J by 7 bases, with 11 bases between the two germline ends. The CDR3 loop spans 14 amino acids. Assay used: immunoSEQ multiplex PCR; TCRdb lists only in-frame clones, some missing. The repertoire has over 3,500 clones, roughly 60% of them found once; the top ten carry roughly 15%. The gene calls are TRBV28 and TRBJ2-2; D is possibly TRBD2 (5 bases). This TCR was sampled from a human donor with active celiac disease. Input material: intraepithelial lymphocytes from the gut. The DNA of the CDR3 is TGTGCCAGCAGTTTAGTTCACGAGGGCGGGGAGCTGTTTTTT. This gives the protein CASSLVHEGGELFF.